These 16 T cell receptor beta chains came from one sample sequenced in a study of radiation and T cells in renal cell carcinoma. Some clones are missing from TCRdb's copy, which holds only in-frame ones; the method was immunoSEQ multiplex PCR. The data show 150,000 or so clones, 75% to 90% seen once. The time point here: baseline pretreatment blood. Treatment: 15 Gy SBRT to primary tumor, nephrectomy 4 weeks later. Specimen: blood, collected from a patient whose treatment included radiotherapy and nephrectomy. These TCRs come from a woman aged 45-65 years with renal cell carcinoma.

CDR3 in DNA: TGTGCCAGCAGCCTAGGGCGGGGGGGTATCTACAATGAGCAGTTCTTC. Encoded protein: CASSLGRGGIYNEQFF. The chain links TRBV9 to TRBJ2-1, with 9 nucleotides matching TRBD2. The V segment lost 4 bases and the J segment 3 bases; nucleotides outside the gene matches: 8. This CDR3 has 16 residues. Germline loops: CDR1 SGDLS, CDR2 YYNGEE. The full variable domain, with the rest looked up from reference TRBV9 and TRBJ2-1, is DSGVTQTPKHLITATGQRVTLRCSPRSGDLSVYWYQQSLDQGLQFLIQYYNGEERAKGNILERFSAQQFPDLHSELNLSSLELGDSALYFCASSLGRGGIYNEQFFGPGTRLTVL.

This sequence joins TRBV29-1 and TRBJ1-5; TRBD1 is a possible D gene (5 bases). Between the trimmed V and J ends, which lost 0 bases and 7 bases, there was a span of 13 bases. The CDR3 totals 14 residues. Germline V gene sequence: CDR1 SQVTM, CDR2 ANQGSEA. The CDR3 region has the DNA TGCAGCGTTGAAGATCGAGGAGCAGGGCAGCCCCAGCATTTT. This sequence encodes CSVEDRGAGQPQHF.

The chain recombines TRBV5-4 with TRBJ2-2; TRBD1 matches at 9 bases. Trimming cost V 5 bases and J 1 base; bases outside gene matches: 6. The CDR3 sequence is 16 residues long. Germline V gene data show CDR1 as SGHNT and CDR2 as YYREEE (reference sequence). As DNA, the CDR3 is TGTGCCAGCAGTTGGGGACAGGGATTGAACACCGGGGAGCTGTTTTTT. Translated, it gives CASSWGQGLNTGELFF.

The J gene is TRBJ2-4, the V gene TRBV29-1; D call uncertain. CDR3 length equals 12 residues. Germline values: CDR1 SQVTM, CDR2 ANQGSEA. CDR3 coding DNA: TGCGCCGCCGTAGAGGTGGGCAACATTCAGTACTTC. Encoded protein: CAAVEVGNIQYF.

V is TRBV9 and J is TRBJ2-1, with a weak D call TRBD1 (6 bases). Trimming removed 1 base from V and 0 bases from J, with 8 bases in between. Germline values: CDR1 SGDLS, CDR2 YYNGEE. CDR3 length: 15 residues. Here the CDR3 reads CASSVSGVSYNEQFF. The DNA of the CDR3 is TGTGCCAGCAGCGTATCAGGGGTCTCCTACAATGAGCAGTTCTTC.

There are a few counts of this clone. This chain joins TRBV6-5 and TRBJ1-1, with D possibly matching TRBD1 (6 bases). Germline values: CDR1 MNHEY, CDR2 SVGAGI. The CDR3 consists of 11 residues. Trimming took off 11 bases at V and 11 bases at J, with 18 bases between the two ends. In DNA, the CDR3 is TGTGCCTCTATGGACAGTCTTTTTGCTTTCTTT. This sequence encodes CASMDSLFAFF.

The DNA for the CDR3 is TGTGCCAGCAGGATGGACAGGGTGAACACTGAAGCTTTCTTT. Its protein product is CASRMDRVNTEAFF. The rearrangement links TRBV2 to TRBJ1-1; 8 bases map to TRBD1. With V trimmed by 6 bases and J by 0 bases, 3 bases remained unmatched. Germline V lookup: CDR1 SNHLY, CDR2 FYNNEI. The length of the CDR3 is 14 residues.

The V call is TRBV30, the J call TRBJ1-4; tentatively, D is TRBD1 (6 bases). The CDR3 length is 14 residues. The germline V gene encodes CDR1 GTSNPN and CDR2 SVGIG (reference sequence). With 2 bases removed from V and 4 bases from J, the gap between germline ends came to 11 bases. CDR3 amino acids: CAWSLGTLNEKLFF. CDR3 nucleotides: TGTGCCTGGAGTCTCGGGACACTTAATGAAAAACTGTTTTTT.

The genes are TRBV29-1 and TRBJ2-5, with 10 bases aligning to TRBD2. This CDR3 contains 14 residues. The germline V gene has CDR1 SQVTM and CDR2 ANQGSEA. V dropped 7 bases and J dropped 2; count of bases not matched to a gene: 7. Written as DNA, the CDR3 is TGCAGCGCCCTACCGACTAGCGGGCAAGAGACCCAGTACTTC. It yields the protein CSALPTSGQETQYF.

This chain connects TRBV10-3 to TRBJ2-5, with unresolved D. Per germline, CDR1 ENHRY and CDR2 SYGVKD. Deletions cut 8 bases from V and 5 bases from J, with 21 bases between. The CDR3 sequence is 15 residues long. CDR3 protein: CAISGSSLLKETQYF. The CDR3 DNA reads as TGTGCCATCTCCGGGTCCAGCTTATTGAAGGAGACCCAGTACTTC.

CDR3 coding DNA: TGTGCCAGCAGCTTGCCCGGGACTACCGGGGAGCTGTTTTTT. Its translation: CASSLPGTTGELFF. J is TRBJ2-2 and V is TRBV5-4, with D perhaps TRBD2 (6 bases). V dropped 1 base and J dropped 5 bases, with 9 bases sitting between them. The CDR3 totals 14 residues. CDR1 is SGHNT and CDR2 is YYREEE in the germline V gene (reference sequence).

The chain is built from TRBV29-1 and TRBJ2-2; D remains ambiguous. Trimming removed 4 bases from V and 6 bases from J, with 9 bases in between. The CDR3 consists of 12 residues. Per the germline V gene, CDR1 is SQVTM and CDR2 is ANQGSEA. The CDR3: CSVASASGELFF. CDR3 nucleotide sequence: TGCAGCGTTGCCTCGGCGTCCGGGGAGCTGTTTTTT.

The chain carries TRBV28 and TRBJ2-1; TRBD2 aligns across 14 bases. The CDR3 has 16 residues. Trimming removed 6 bases from V and 7 bases from J; junction bases left unmatched: 8. Germline V lookup: CDR1 MDHEN, CDR2 SYDVKM. For the CDR3, the DNA is TGTGCCAGCAGCCCCGGGACTAGCGGGAGTCTGAATGAGCAGTTCTTC. It encodes CASSPGTSGSLNEQFF. Full variable domain (outside the CDR3, taken from reference TRBV28 and TRBJ2-1): DVKVTQSSRYLVKRTGEKVFLECVQDMDHENMFWYRQDPGLGLRLIYFSYDVKMKEKGDIPEGYSVSREKKERFSLILESASTNQTSMYLCASSPGTSGSLNEQFFGPGTRLTVL.

The rearrangement joins TRBV5-4 to TRBJ2-3, with a weak D call TRBD1 (6 bases). The CDR3 extends over 17 amino acids. The germline V and J ends were trimmed by 4 bases and 3 bases, with 21 bases remaining between them. CDR1 SGHNT and CDR2 YYREEE come from the germline V gene (reference sequence). In DNA, the CDR3 is TGTGCCAGCAGCCGGTGGCAGGGACATGTAGGAACAGATACGCAGTATTTT. The encoded protein is CASSRWQGHVGTDTQYF.

This clone was counted between two and nine times. J is TRBJ2-5 and V is TRBV28; D might be TRBD2 (6 bases). The V end lost 5 bases, the J end lost 4 bases, and 14 bases lay between the germline ends. Per germline, CDR1 MDHEN and CDR2 SYDVKM. This CDR3 is 14 amino acids long. CDR3 loop: CASSRVGGRETQYF. The CDR3, as DNA: TGTGCCAGCAGTCGGGTCGGAGGGCGAGAGACCCAGTACTTC.

This rearrangement joins TRBV7-9 to TRBJ2-2, with 12 bases that match TRBD2. CDR3 length: 17 amino acids. Per germline, CDR1 SEHNR and CDR2 FQNEAQ (reference sequence). After removal of 1 base from V and 6 bases from J, the junction contained 6 bases not matched to a gene. The CDR3 DNA sequence: TGTGCCAGCAGCTTAGAGGGGAGACTAGCGGGAGCCGGGGAGCTGTTTTTT. Its protein is CASSLEGRLAGAGELFF.